A selection of T cell receptor beta chains follows, all from one sample in a study of T-cell reconstitution after alpha-beta-depleted transplantation in children. TCRdb used MiXCR to reprocess the PCR reads, holding one entry per CDR3 protein. Of about 980,000 distinct CDR3 sequences in the sample, roughly 29% are singletons; the top ten hold about 28%. Sequencing was performed on PBMCs, mostly from graft donor cells, taken 360 days after TCRalphabeta/CD19-depleted stem cell transplant. The receptors here all came from a boy in the first two years of life who had a stem cell transplant for SCID, so the T cells may come from the graft donor. The CDR3 runs from the conserved cysteine through the conserved F or W. The D gene is left open where the match is weak. Rows may omit the clone size; those that give it use once, few, many or a size class.

d_gene	v_gene	abundance	j_gene	CDR3aa	CDR3nt
TRBD1	TRBV7-6	few	TRBJ2-3	CASSQGTGHSTDTQYF	TGTGCCAGCAGCCAAGGGACAGGGCATAGCACAGATACGCAGTATTTT
TRBD1	TRBV19	few	TRBJ2-1	CASTDRGIYNEQFF	TGTGCCAGTACCGACAGGGGGATTTACAATGAGCAGTTCTTC
.	TRBV5-5	.	TRBJ1-1	CASSLLAANTEAFF	TGTGCCAGCAGCTTGTTGGCAGCGAACACTGAAGCTTTCTTT
.	TRBV28	many	TRBJ2-7	CASSPGQNYYEQYF	TGTGCCAGCAGTCCTGGACAGAACTACTACGAGCAGTACTTC
.	TRBV4-1	.	TRBJ1-1	CASSQDAPRPLKAFF	TGCGCCAGCAGCCAAGATGCTCCCCGACCCCTCAAGGCTTTCTTT
TRBD1	TRBV12-3/TRBV12-4	.	TRBJ2-2	CASTPEDRPGELFF	TGTGCCAGCACCCCTGAGGACAGGCCCGGGGAGCTGTTTTTT
.	TRBV27	few	TRBJ2-2	CASSSAGANTGELFF	TGTGCCAGCAGTTCGGCAGGGGCGAACACCGGGGAGCTGTTTTTT
.	TRBV5-1	few	TRBJ2-1	CASSLVAGSREQFF	TGCGCCAGCAGCCTAGTGGCGGGGAGCAGGGAGCAGTTCTTC
.	TRBV4-3	.	TRBJ2-5	CASSQEWAQETQYF	TGCGCCAGCAGCCAAGAATGGGCCCAAGAGACCCAGTACTTC
.	TRBV7-7	.	TRBJ2-3	CASSLAVQDTQYF	TGTGCCAGCAGCTTAGCAGTACAAGATACGCAGTATTTT
TRBD2	TRBV20-1	.	TRBJ2-5	CSARTSGQYQETQYF	TGCAGTGCTAGGACTAGCGGGCAGTACCAAGAGACCCAGTACTTC
.	TRBV12-3/TRBV12-4	many	TRBJ2-3	CASSFSSDTQYF	TGTGCCAGCAGTTTCTCGTCAGATACGCAGTATTTT
.	TRBV28	few	TRBJ1-2	CASSTVTGGVPYGYTF	TGTGCCAGCAGTACTGTAACGGGGGGGGTACCTTATGGCTACACCTTC
.	TRBV10-3	few	TRBJ2-7	CAISEGGGGTSYEQYF	TGTGCCATCAGTGAGGGGGGCGGAGGGACTTCCTACGAGCAGTACTTC
TRBD1	TRBV29-1	few	TRBJ2-4	CSVELGQGPNIQYF	TGCAGCGTTGAACTCGGACAGGGGCCAAACATTCAGTACTTC
.	TRBV3-1	many	TRBJ1-1	CASSQEAGRRPFEAFF	TGTGCCAGCAGCCAAGAGGCAGGACGGCGGCCATTTGAAGCTTTCTTT
.	TRBV7-9	few	TRBJ2-5	CASSLGTSWEETQYF	TGTGCCAGCAGCCTAGGGACAAGTTGGGAAGAGACCCAGTACTTC
TRBD1	TRBV28	few	TRBJ1-5	CASTLRDSVIQPQHF	TGTGCCAGCACCTTAAGGGACAGTGTGATCCAGCCCCAGCATTTT
.	TRBV12-3/TRBV12-4	.	TRBJ2-1	CASMIAYNEQFF	TGTGCCAGCATGATAGCATACAATGAGCAGTTCTTC
.	TRBV5-1	.	TRBJ1-2	CASSQATGLSNGYTF	TGCGCCAGCAGCCAAGCAACAGGGCTTTCAAATGGCTACACCTTC
.	TRBV4-1	.	TRBJ1-1	CASSHQELNTEAFF	TGCGCCAGCAGCCACCAGGAATTGAACACTGAAGCTTTCTTT
TRBD2	TRBV4-3	.	TRBJ2-3	CASSQDPPLGGYTDTQYF	TGCGCCAGCAGCCAAGACCCACCTCTGGGGGGGTACACAGATACGCAGTATTTT
.	TRBV5-1	.	TRBJ1-5	CASSLVGGPNQPQHF	TGCGCCAGCAGCTTGGTGGGTGGGCCCAATCAGCCCCAGCATTTT
TRBD1	TRBV11-2	few	TRBJ1-1	CASSYRQGGTEAFF	TGTGCCAGCAGCTACAGACAGGGAGGCACTGAAGCTTTCTTT
.	TRBV5-1	.	TRBJ1-1	CASSLGVWGRNTEAFF	TGCGCCAGCAGCTTGGGAGTGTGGGGTCGGAACACTGAAGCTTTCTTT
TRBD2	TRBV12-3/TRBV12-4	many	TRBJ2-5	CASSLSGGETQYF	TGTGCCAGCAGTTTATCGGGGGGAGAGACCCAGTACTTC
.	TRBV9	.	TRBJ2-7	CASSVDDSSYEQYF	TGTGCCAGCAGCGTTGACGACAGCTCCTACGAGCAGTACTTC
.	TRBV5-1	few	TRBJ1-6	CASSYSDSSYNSPLHF	TGCGCCAGCAGCTATTCGGACAGCTCCTATAATTCACCCCTCCACTTT
.	TRBV25-1	.	TRBJ1-1	CASSGRGRMNTEAFF	TGTGCCAGCAGTGGTAGGGGCCGGATGAACACTGAAGCTTTCTTT
TRBD2	TRBV12-3/TRBV12-4	.	TRBJ2-3	CASSSFSGTSGYPIPSDTQYF	TGTGCCAGCAGTTCATTCTCCGGGACTAGCGGGTATCCAATACCCTCAGATACGCAGTATTTT
TRBD2	TRBV20-1	.	TRBJ2-2	CSARASGGNGELFF	TGCAGTGCTAGAGCTAGCGGGGGGAACGGGGAGCTGTTTTTT
TRBD1	TRBV12-3/TRBV12-4	.	TRBJ2-1	CASRPYRGSYNEQFF	TGTGCCAGCAGGCCCTACAGGGGCTCCTACAATGAGCAGTTCTTC
.	TRBV4-1	few	TRBJ1-1	CASRPGYLNTEAFF	TGCGCCAGCAGACCAGGATATCTGAACACTGAAGCTTTCTTT
.	TRBV9	few	TRBJ2-1	CASSVPGGEQFF	TGTGCCAGCAGCGTACCCGGCGGTGAGCAGTTCTTC
.	TRBV7-9	.	TRBJ2-1	CASGARGGANEQFF	TGTGCGTCGGGGGCGAGGGGCGGGGCAAATGAGCAGTTCTTC
TRBD1	TRBV4-3	few	TRBJ2-3	CASSQDRVVTDTQYF	TGCGCCAGCAGCCAGGACAGGGTGGTAACAGATACGCAGTATTTT
.	TRBV6-1	few	TRBJ2-1	CASRRDNNNEQFF	TGTGCCAGCAGACGGGACAACAACAATGAGCAGTTCTTC
.	TRBV12-3/TRBV12-4	once	TRBJ1-2	CASSLRTASYTF	TGTGCCAGCAGTTTACGGACAGCGAGCTACACCTTC
.	TRBV20-1	few	TRBJ2-3	CSAGKASSTDTQYF	TGCAGTGCCGGGAAGGCATCTAGCACAGATACGCAGTATTTT
.	TRBV4-3	few	TRBJ2-4	CASSQDLEGRLFDIQYF	TGCGCCAGCAGCCAAGATCTCGAGGGACGGCTATTCGACATTCAGTACTTC